What follows are 2 T cell receptor beta chains derived from one specimen sequenced in a study of regulatory T cells in long-lasting Graves disease. According to the study, TCR beta libraries were built with iRepertoire HTBI primers and CDR3-region Arm-PCR. MiXCR was run by TCRdb on the multiplex PCR reads, yielding one entry per CDR3 protein. The table lists around 250,000 distinct CDR3 sequences, around 20% of them singletons. Documented time point: newly diagnosed GD, antithyroid drugs for less than 3 months. Isolated PBMC RNA provided the starting material for the TCR library. The sequencing here drew on peripheral blood mononuclear cells (PBMCs), taken at new diagnosis, from a patient treated with antithyroid drugs. Source of these receptors: a female donor with Graves disease.

Ten or more counts support this clonotype. A much more abundant neighbour one base away suggests this may be a read error. The CDR3 sequence is CASRAAGRTDTQYF. CDR3 DNA: TGTGCCAGCAGAGCAGCGGGTCGCACAGATACGCAGTATTTT. V gene TRBV11-2 combines with J gene TRBJ2-3; TRBD2 might be the D (6 bases). V was pared by 6 bases and J by 1 base, with 11 bases between. The CDR3 is 14 amino acids. Germline V lookup: CDR1 SGHAT, CDR2 FQNNGV.

In this sample, this clonotype turned up many times. The chain combines TRBV11-3 with TRBJ2-1; D unresolved. The V gene's germline CDR1 is SGHNT and CDR2 YENEEA. The CDR3 covers 14 residues. The V and J ends lost 5 bases and 4 bases respectively, with 12 bases between them. CDR3 nucleotide sequence: TGTGCCAGCAGCCCGGACCCTATATACAATGAGCAGTTCTTC. Translated: CASSPDPIYNEQFF.